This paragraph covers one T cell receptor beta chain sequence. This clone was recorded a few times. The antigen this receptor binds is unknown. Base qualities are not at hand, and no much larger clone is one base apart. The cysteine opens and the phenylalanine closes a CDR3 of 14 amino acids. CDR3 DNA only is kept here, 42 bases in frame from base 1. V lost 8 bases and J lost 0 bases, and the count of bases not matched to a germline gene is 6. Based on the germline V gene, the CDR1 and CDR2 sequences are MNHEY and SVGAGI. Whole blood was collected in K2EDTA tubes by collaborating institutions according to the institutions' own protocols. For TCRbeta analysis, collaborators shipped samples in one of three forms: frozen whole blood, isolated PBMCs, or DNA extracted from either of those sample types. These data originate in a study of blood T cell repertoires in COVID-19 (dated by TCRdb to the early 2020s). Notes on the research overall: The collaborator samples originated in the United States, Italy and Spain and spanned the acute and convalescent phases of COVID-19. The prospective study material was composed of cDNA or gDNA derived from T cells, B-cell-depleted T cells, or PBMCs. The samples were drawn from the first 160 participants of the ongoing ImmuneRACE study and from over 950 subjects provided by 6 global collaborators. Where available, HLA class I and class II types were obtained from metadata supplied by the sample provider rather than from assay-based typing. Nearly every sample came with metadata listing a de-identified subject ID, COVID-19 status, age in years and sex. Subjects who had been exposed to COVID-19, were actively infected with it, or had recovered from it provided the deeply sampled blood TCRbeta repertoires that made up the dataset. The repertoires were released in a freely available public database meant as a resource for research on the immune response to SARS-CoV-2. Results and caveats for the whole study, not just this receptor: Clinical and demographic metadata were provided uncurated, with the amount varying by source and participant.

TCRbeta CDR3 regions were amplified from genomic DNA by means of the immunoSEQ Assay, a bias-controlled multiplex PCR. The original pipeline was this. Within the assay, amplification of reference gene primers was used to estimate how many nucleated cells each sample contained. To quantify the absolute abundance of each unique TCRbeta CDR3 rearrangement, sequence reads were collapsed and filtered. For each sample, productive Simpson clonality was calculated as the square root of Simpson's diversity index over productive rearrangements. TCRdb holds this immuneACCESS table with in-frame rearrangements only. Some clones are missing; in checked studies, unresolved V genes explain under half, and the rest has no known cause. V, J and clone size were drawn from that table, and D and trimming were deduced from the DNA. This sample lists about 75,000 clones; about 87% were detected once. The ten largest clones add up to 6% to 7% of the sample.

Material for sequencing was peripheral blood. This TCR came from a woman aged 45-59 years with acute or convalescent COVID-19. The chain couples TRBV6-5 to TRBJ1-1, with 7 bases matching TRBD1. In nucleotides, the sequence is TGTGCCAGCCCTCCCACAGGGGTGAACACTGAAGCTTTCTTT. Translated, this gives CASPPTGVNTEAFF.